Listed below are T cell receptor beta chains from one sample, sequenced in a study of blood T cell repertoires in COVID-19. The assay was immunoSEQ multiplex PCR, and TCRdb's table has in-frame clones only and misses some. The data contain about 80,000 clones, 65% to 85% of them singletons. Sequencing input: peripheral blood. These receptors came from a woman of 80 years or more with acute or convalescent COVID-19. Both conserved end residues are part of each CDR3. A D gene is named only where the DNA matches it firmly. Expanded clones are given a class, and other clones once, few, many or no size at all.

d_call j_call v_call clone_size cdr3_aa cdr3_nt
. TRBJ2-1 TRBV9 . CASSVGQVYNEQFF TGTGCCAGCAGCGTAGGACAGGTATACAATGAGCAGTTCTTC
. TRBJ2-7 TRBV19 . CASSDRAGSYEQYF TGTGCCAGTAGTGACAGGGCGGGATCCTACGAGCAGTACTTC
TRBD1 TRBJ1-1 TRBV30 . CAWGEGQAFSEAFF TGTGCCTGGGGGGAGGGACAGGCGTTTTCTGAAGCTTTCTTT
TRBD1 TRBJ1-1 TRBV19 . CASSSRDRGRTEAFF TGTGCCAGTAGTTCCCGGGACAGGGGAAGGACTGAAGCTTTCTTT
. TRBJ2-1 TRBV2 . CASTKVMGGPSNEQFF TGTGCCAGCACAAAAGTGATGGGGGGGCCGTCCAATGAGCAGTTCTTC
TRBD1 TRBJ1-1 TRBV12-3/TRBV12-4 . CASRTGATEAFF TGTGCCTCCCGGACAGGGGCCACTGAAGCTTTCTTT
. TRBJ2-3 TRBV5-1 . CASSLSRGLTDTQYF TGCGCCAGCAGCTTGAGTCGGGGACTCACAGATACGCAGTATTTT
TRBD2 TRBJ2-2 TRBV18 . CASSQGLLNTGELFF TGTGCCAGCTCACAGGGACTACTAAACACCGGGGAGCTGTTTTTT
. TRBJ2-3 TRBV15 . CATSRVYGYTDTQYF TGTGCCACCAGCAGAGTGTACGGGTACACAGATACGCAGTATTTT
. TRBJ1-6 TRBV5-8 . CASSFQGENSPLHF TGTGCCAGCAGCTTTCAGGGTGAGAATTCACCCCTCCACTTT
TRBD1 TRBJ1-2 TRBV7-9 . CASSPHRGGTGEGYGYTF TGTGCCAGCAGCCCTCACCGGGGGGGGACAGGGGAAGGCTATGGCTACACCTTC
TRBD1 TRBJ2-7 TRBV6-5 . CASSNVGQTTEQYF TGTGCCAGCAGCAACGTGGGACAGACCACCGAGCAGTACTTC
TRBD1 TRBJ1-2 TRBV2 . CASRPGGSYGYTF TGTGCCAGTCGGCCAGGGGGAAGCTATGGCTACACCTTC
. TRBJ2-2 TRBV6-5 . CASRITGSHTGELFF TGTGCCAGCAGGATTACAGGGTCTCACACCGGGGAGCTGTTTTTT
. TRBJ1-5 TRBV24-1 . CATQPGGDQPQHF TGTGCCACCCAGCCCGGGGGGGATCAGCCCCAGCATTTT
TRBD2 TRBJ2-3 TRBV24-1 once CATSDYGLAAGLTQYF TGTGCCACCAGTGATTACGGACTAGCCGCCGGGCTTACGCAGTATTTT
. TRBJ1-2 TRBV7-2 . CASSLAVSADYGYTF TGTGCCAGCAGCTTAGCGGTCTCGGCGGACTATGGCTACACCTTC
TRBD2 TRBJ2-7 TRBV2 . CASSFTSGSSYEQYF TGTGCCAGCAGCTTCACTAGCGGTAGCTCCTACGAGCAGTACTTC
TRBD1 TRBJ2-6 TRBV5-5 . CASQQGAPGANVLTF TGTGCCAGTCAACAGGGGGCGCCTGGGGCCAACGTCCTGACTTTC
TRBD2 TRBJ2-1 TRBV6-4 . CASSRSSGGAFNEQFF TGTGCCAGCAGCCGTTCTAGCGGGGGGGCCTTCAATGAGCAGTTCTTC
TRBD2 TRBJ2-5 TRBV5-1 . CASSPEGLAGVTQYF TGCGCCAGCAGCCCGGAGGGACTAGCGGGAGTGACCCAGTACTTC
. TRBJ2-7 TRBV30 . CAWRVPGGRGTYEQYF TGTGCCTGGAGAGTGCCGGGGGGCAGGGGAACCTACGAGCAGTACTTC
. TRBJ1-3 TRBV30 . CAWSPGSQKGNTIYF TGTGCCTGGAGCCCCGGGTCGCAGAAAGGAAACACCATATATTTT
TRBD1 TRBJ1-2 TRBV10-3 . CAISSGVRQGTYGYTF TGTGCCATCAGTAGCGGTGTGAGACAGGGGACCTATGGCTACACCTTC
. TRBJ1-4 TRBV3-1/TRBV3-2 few CASSPTLYEKLFF TGTGCCAGCAGCCCGACACTCTATGAAAAACTGTTTTTT
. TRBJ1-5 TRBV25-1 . CASSSGRVINQPQHF TGTGCCAGCAGCTCGGGGAGGGTCATCAATCAGCCCCAGCATTTT
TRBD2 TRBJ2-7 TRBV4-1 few CASSQDTTSGYEQYF TGCGCCAGCAGCCAAGATACGACTAGCGGCTACGAGCAGTACTTC
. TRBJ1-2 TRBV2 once CASSPTVFGYTF TGTGCCAGCAGTCCAACGGTGTTCGGCTACACCTTC
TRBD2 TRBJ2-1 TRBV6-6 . CASSPGTSINEQFF TGTGCCAGCAGCCCCGGGACTAGCATCAATGAGCAGTTCTTC
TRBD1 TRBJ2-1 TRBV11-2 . CASSPPTGTGPYNEQFF TGTGCCAGCAGCCCACCCACCGGGACAGGGCCCTACAATGAGCAGTTCTTC
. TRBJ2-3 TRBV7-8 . CASSLSTDTQYF TGTGCCAGCAGCTTAAGCACGGATACGCAGTATTTT
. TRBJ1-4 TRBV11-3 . CASSSRTVLNEKLFF TGTGCCAGCAGCTCCCGGACTGTGTTAAATGAAAAACTGTTTTTT
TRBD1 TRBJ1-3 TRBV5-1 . CASRRGQETGNTIYF TGCGCCAGCAGACGGGGACAGGAAACTGGAAACACCATATATTTT
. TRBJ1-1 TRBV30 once CAWSAGNLRNTEAFF TGTGCCTGGAGTGCCGGGAACCTACGGAACACTGAAGCTTTCTTT
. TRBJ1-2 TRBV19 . CASTALLGVNYGYTF TGTGCCAGTACCGCCCTTCTGGGCGTTAACTATGGCTACACCTTC
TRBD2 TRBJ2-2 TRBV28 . CAIQRGGGNTGELFF TGTGCCATCCAGCGGGGGGGCGGAAACACCGGGGAGCTGTTTTTT
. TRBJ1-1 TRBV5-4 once CASSLAGGGGEARAFF TGTGCCAGCAGCTTGGCAGGAGGCGGGGGAGAGGCCCGAGCTTTCTTT
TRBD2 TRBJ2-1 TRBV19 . CASSTAERGGAKFF TGTGCCAGTAGTACGGCCGAGCGGGGGGGCGCAAAGTTCTTC
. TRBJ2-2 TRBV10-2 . CASSERWPNTGELFF TGCGCCAGCAGTGAGCGTTGGCCGAACACCGGGGAGCTGTTTTTT
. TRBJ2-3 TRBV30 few CAWTVLATDTQYF TGTGCCTGGACAGTCCTAGCGACAGATACGCAGTATTTT
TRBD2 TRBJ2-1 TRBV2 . CASRATSGGLINEQFF TGTGCCAGCAGGGCGACTAGCGGGGGGCTGATTAATGAGCAGTTCTTC
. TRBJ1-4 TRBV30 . CAWSDGGPEASF TGTGCCTGGAGCGACGGGGGTCCGGAAGCATCTTTT
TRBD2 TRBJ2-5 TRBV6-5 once CASSYSSGETQYF TGTGCCAGCAGTTACTCTAGCGGGGAGACCCAGTACTTC